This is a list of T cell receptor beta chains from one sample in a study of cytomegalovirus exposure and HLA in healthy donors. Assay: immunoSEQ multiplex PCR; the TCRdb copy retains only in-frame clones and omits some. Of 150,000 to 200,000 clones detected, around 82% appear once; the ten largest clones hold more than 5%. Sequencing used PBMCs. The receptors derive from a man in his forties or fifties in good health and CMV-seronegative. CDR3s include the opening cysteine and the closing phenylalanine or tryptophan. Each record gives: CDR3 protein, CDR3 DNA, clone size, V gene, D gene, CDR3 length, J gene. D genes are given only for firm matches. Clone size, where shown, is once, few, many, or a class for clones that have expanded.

CDR3aa: CASSSRIWEGPSSYNEQFF
CDR3nt: TGTGCCAGCAGTTCCAGGATCTGGGAGGGCCCAAGCTCCTACAATGAGCAGTTCTTC
abundance: -
v_gene: TRBV27
d_gene: TRBD2
len: 19
j_gene: TRBJ2-1

CDR3aa: CASRAGVPGVGYTF
CDR3nt: TGTGCCAGCAGGGCGGGAGTGCCGGGGGTTGGCTACACCTTC
abundance: few
v_gene: TRBV11-2
d_gene: -
len: 14
j_gene: TRBJ1-2

CDR3aa: CASTHPGAGGLEQYF
CDR3nt: TGTGCCAGTACCCATCCGGGAGCGGGAGGGCTCGAGCAGTACTTC
abundance: -
v_gene: TRBV19
d_gene: TRBD2
len: 15
j_gene: TRBJ2-7

CDR3aa: CASSLVGDANYGYTF
CDR3nt: TGTGCCAGCAGCTTAGTCGGGGATGCTAACTATGGCTACACCTTC
abundance: -
v_gene: TRBV7-9
d_gene: -
len: 15
j_gene: TRBJ1-2

CDR3aa: CASSEWAGGSYEQYF
CDR3nt: TGTGCCAGCAGTGAATGGGCGGGAGGATCCTACGAGCAGTACTTC
abundance: -
v_gene: TRBV25-1
d_gene: TRBD2
len: 15
j_gene: TRBJ2-7

CDR3aa: CASGLGGLLYEQYF
CDR3nt: TGTGCTAGTGGTTTAGGGGGCCTCCTCTACGAGCAGTACTTC
abundance: many
v_gene: TRBV12-5
d_gene: TRBD1
len: 14
j_gene: TRBJ2-7

CDR3aa: CASPARVLDFYEQYF
CDR3nt: TGTGCCAGCCCCGCTAGGGTCCTGGACTTCTACGAGCAGTACTTC
abundance: -
v_gene: TRBV6-5
d_gene: -
len: 15
j_gene: TRBJ2-7

CDR3aa: CASSVLPVNTEAFF
CDR3nt: TGTGCCAGCAGCGTCCTCCCGGTGAACACTGAAGCTTTCTTT
abundance: few
v_gene: TRBV9
d_gene: -
len: 14
j_gene: TRBJ1-1

CDR3aa: CASSVDSYYEQYF
CDR3nt: TGTGCCAGCAGCGTCGACAGCTACTACGAGCAGTACTTC
abundance: -
v_gene: TRBV7-8
d_gene: -
len: 13
j_gene: TRBJ2-7

CDR3aa: CASSLGLAGFTDTQYF
CDR3nt: TGTGCCAGCAGCTTAGGGCTAGCGGGATTTACAGATACGCAGTATTTT
abundance: -
v_gene: TRBV11-2
d_gene: TRBD2
len: 16
j_gene: TRBJ2-3

CDR3aa: CASSESAGADTQYF
CDR3nt: TGTGCCAGCAGTGAATCAGCTGGAGCAGATACGCAGTATTTT
abundance: -
v_gene: TRBV25-1
d_gene: -
len: 14
j_gene: TRBJ2-3

CDR3aa: CASRQQGSEAFF
CDR3nt: TGTGCCAGCAGACAACAGGGTTCTGAAGCTTTCTTT
abundance: few
v_gene: TRBV5-4
d_gene: -
len: 12
j_gene: TRBJ1-1

CDR3aa: CASSPLTSVTPTDTQYF
CDR3nt: TGTGCCAGCAGTCCTCTGACTAGCGTAACCCCCACAGATACGCAGTATTTT
abundance: few
v_gene: TRBV7-9
d_gene: TRBD2
len: 17
j_gene: TRBJ2-3

CDR3aa: CASSLQREGHAEQFF
CDR3nt: TGTGCCAGCAGCTTACAGCGGGAGGGCCATGCTGAGCAGTTCTTC
abundance: -
v_gene: TRBV13
d_gene: TRBD2
len: 15
j_gene: TRBJ2-1

CDR3aa: CASSSGETQYF
CDR3nt: TGTGCCAGCAGCTCGGGAGAGACCCAGTACTTC
abundance: -
v_gene: TRBV9
d_gene: -
len: 11
j_gene: TRBJ2-5

CDR3aa: CAWSPGPGQTFEAFF
CDR3nt: TGTGCCTGGAGTCCCGGACCGGGACAGACTTTTGAAGCTTTCTTT
abundance: once
v_gene: TRBV30
d_gene: TRBD1
len: 15
j_gene: TRBJ1-1

CDR3aa: CASSPGLAGWDEQYF
CDR3nt: TGTGCCAGCTCACCCGGACTAGCGGGGTGGGACGAGCAGTACTTC
abundance: -
v_gene: TRBV18
d_gene: TRBD2
len: 15
j_gene: TRBJ2-7

CDR3aa: CASSVEGAGVIETQYF
CDR3nt: TGTGCCAGCAGCGTAGAGGGAGCGGGGGTGATAGAGACCCAGTACTTC
abundance: few
v_gene: TRBV9
d_gene: TRBD2
len: 16
j_gene: TRBJ2-5

CDR3aa: CASSIRTETNTGELFF
CDR3nt: TGTGCCAGCAGCATTCGGACAGAGACGAACACCGGGGAGCTGTTTTTT
abundance: -
v_gene: TRBV4-2
d_gene: -
len: 16
j_gene: TRBJ2-2

CDR3aa: CASSLDRGAEQPQHF
CDR3nt: TGTGCCAGCAGCTTAGATCGGGGGGCAGAACAGCCCCAGCATTTT
abundance: -
v_gene: TRBV7-2
d_gene: -
len: 15
j_gene: TRBJ1-5

CDR3aa: CASSLAAPGARDEQYF
CDR3nt: TGCGCCAGCAGCTTGGCTGCGCCAGGGGCCAGGGACGAGCAGTACTTC
abundance: -
v_gene: TRBV5-1
d_gene: -
len: 16
j_gene: TRBJ2-7

CDR3aa: CASSVEGVSYEQYF
CDR3nt: TGTGCCAGCAGCGTAGAGGGGGTCAGCTACGAGCAGTACTTC
abundance: -
v_gene: TRBV9
d_gene: -
len: 14
j_gene: TRBJ2-7

CDR3aa: CASSQETGDLNYGYTF
CDR3nt: TGTGCCAGCAGCCAGGAAACAGGGGATCTTAACTATGGCTACACCTTC
abundance: -
v_gene: TRBV4-2
d_gene: TRBD1
len: 16
j_gene: TRBJ1-2

CDR3aa: CASSPRQGGELFF
CDR3nt: TGTGCCAGCAGCCCGAGACAGGGTGGGGAGCTGTTTTTT
abundance: -
v_gene: TRBV7-9
d_gene: TRBD1
len: 13
j_gene: TRBJ2-2

CDR3aa: CASSHDTFNSYEQYF
CDR3nt: TGTGCCAGCAGTCACGATACATTCAACTCCTACGAGCAGTACTTC
abundance: -
v_gene: TRBV11-3
d_gene: -
len: 15
j_gene: TRBJ2-7

CDR3aa: CASSAPWCRTSTTGANVLTF
CDR3nt: TGTGCCAGCAGCGCGCCCTGGTGTAGGACTAGTACTACTGGGGCCAACGTCCTGACTTTC
abundance: -
v_gene: TRBV21-1
d_gene: -
len: 20
j_gene: TRBJ2-6

CDR3aa: CASSLLGQGGYTIYF
CDR3nt: TGTGCCAGCAGTTTACTCGGACAGGGTGGATACACCATATATTTT
abundance: -
v_gene: TRBV27
d_gene: TRBD1
len: 15
j_gene: TRBJ1-3

CDR3aa: CASSYAGGIYEQYF
CDR3nt: TGTGCCAGCAGTTACGCGGGGGGGATCTACGAGCAGTACTTC
abundance: -
v_gene: TRBV6-5
d_gene: TRBD2
len: 14
j_gene: TRBJ2-7

CDR3aa: CAWSGGATNYGYTF
CDR3nt: TGTGCCTGGAGTGGAGGAGCCACTAACTATGGCTACACCTTC
abundance: -
v_gene: TRBV30
d_gene: -
len: 14
j_gene: TRBJ1-2

CDR3aa: CATSSYREETQYF
CDR3nt: TGTGCCACCAGCTCATACAGGGAAGAGACCCAGTACTTC
abundance: -
v_gene: TRBV15
d_gene: -
len: 13
j_gene: TRBJ2-5

CDR3aa: CASTNAGAGQETQYF
CDR3nt: TGTGCCAGCACCAACGCGGGGGCGGGCCAAGAGACCCAGTACTTC
abundance: -
v_gene: TRBV6-6
d_gene: -
len: 15
j_gene: TRBJ2-5

CDR3aa: CASGAGLTTDTQYF
CDR3nt: TGTGCCTCCGGAGCAGGGCTGACGACAGATACGCAGTATTTT
abundance: -
v_gene: TRBV9
d_gene: -
len: 14
j_gene: TRBJ2-3

CDR3aa: CASSLVRGGLADTQYF
CDR3nt: TGCGCCAGCAGCTTGGTCCGGGGGGGGCTGGCAGATACGCAGTATTTT
abundance: -
v_gene: TRBV5-1
d_gene: TRBD2
len: 16
j_gene: TRBJ2-3

CDR3aa: CAWSVGPTGQPQHF
CDR3nt: TGTGCCTGGAGTGTAGGTCCGACGGGTCAGCCCCAGCATTTT
abundance: -
v_gene: TRBV30
d_gene: -
len: 14
j_gene: TRBJ1-5

CDR3aa: CASSPALGQTQYF
CDR3nt: TGTGCCAGCAGCCCGGCCTTGGGCCAGACCCAGTACTTC
abundance: -
v_gene: TRBV11-3
d_gene: -
len: 13
j_gene: TRBJ2-5

CDR3aa: CASSAGTSASYEQYF
CDR3nt: TGTGCCAGCAGCGCCGGGACTAGCGCTTCCTACGAGCAGTACTTC
abundance: -
v_gene: TRBV9
d_gene: TRBD2
len: 15
j_gene: TRBJ2-7

CDR3aa: CASSGLTSTYEQYF
CDR3nt: TGCGCCAGCAGCGGGCTCACTAGTACCTACGAGCAGTACTTC
abundance: -
v_gene: TRBV4-1
d_gene: -
len: 14
j_gene: TRBJ2-7

CDR3aa: CASSPQVSTDTQYF
CDR3nt: TGTGCCAGCAGCCCCCAGGTTAGCACAGATACGCAGTATTTT
abundance: -
v_gene: TRBV9
d_gene: -
len: 14
j_gene: TRBJ2-3

CDR3aa: CASSRGLAGGTGELFF
CDR3nt: TGCGCCAGCAGTAGGGGACTAGCGGGAGGGACCGGGGAGCTGTTTTTT
abundance: -
v_gene: TRBV4-1
d_gene: TRBD2
len: 16
j_gene: TRBJ2-2

CDR3aa: CATQGNTGELFF
CDR3nt: TGTGCCACACAGGGGAACACCGGGGAGCTGTTTTTT
abundance: -
v_gene: TRBV10-3
d_gene: -
len: 12
j_gene: TRBJ2-2

CDR3aa: CASSVVPEGGFYEQYF
CDR3nt: TGTGCCAGCAGCGTAGTCCCCGAGGGAGGATTCTACGAGCAGTACTTC
abundance: -
v_gene: TRBV9
d_gene: -
len: 16
j_gene: TRBJ2-7

CDR3aa: CASSDVAGNEKLFF
CDR3nt: TGTGCCAGCAGTGACGTCGCAGGGAATGAAAAACTGTTTTTT
abundance: -
v_gene: TRBV6-4
d_gene: -
len: 14
j_gene: TRBJ1-4

CDR3aa: CSVGRTDTQYF
CDR3nt: TGCAGCGTGGGCCGCACAGATACGCAGTATTTT
abundance: -
v_gene: TRBV29-1
d_gene: -
len: 11
j_gene: TRBJ2-3

CDR3aa: CASRWTGSDTQYF
CDR3nt: TGTGCCAGCAGATGGACAGGGTCAGATACGCAGTATTTT
abundance: -
v_gene: TRBV27
d_gene: TRBD1
len: 13
j_gene: TRBJ2-3

CDR3aa: CASNAGAGDSTGELFF
CDR3nt: TGTGCCAGCAACGCTGGAGCAGGGGATTCCACCGGGGAGCTGTTTTTT
abundance: -
v_gene: TRBV2
d_gene: -
len: 16
j_gene: TRBJ2-2

CDR3aa: CAWSFGLAGTQFGYNEQFF
CDR3nt: TGTGCCTGGAGTTTCGGACTAGCGGGAACCCAATTCGGCTACAATGAGCAGTTCTTC
abundance: -
v_gene: TRBV30
d_gene: TRBD2
len: 19
j_gene: TRBJ2-1

CDR3aa: CASSRGQNYGYTF
CDR3nt: TGTGCCAGCAGCCGCGGACAGAACTATGGCTACACCTTC
abundance: -
v_gene: TRBV7-2
d_gene: -
len: 13
j_gene: TRBJ1-2

CDR3aa: CASSWRRDTGELFF
CDR3nt: TGTGCCAGCAGCTGGAGGAGGGACACCGGGGAGCTGTTTTTT
abundance: -
v_gene: TRBV11-2
d_gene: -
len: 14
j_gene: TRBJ2-2